Below, 10 T cell receptor beta chains from the same sample are listed, as sequenced in a study of T cell changes during pregnancy in multiple sclerosis. The assay was immunoSEQ multiplex PCR, and TCRdb's table has in-frame clones only and misses some. The data hold some 70,000 clones, with under 95% observed a single time. The sequences come from peripheral blood, collected in the second trimester of pregnancy. Every receptor here comes from a female donor with multiple sclerosis, enrolled in a pregnancy study.

The chain carries TRBV10-3 and TRBJ1-5, with TRBD1 matching 10 bases. The germline V gene encodes CDR1 ENHRY and CDR2 SYGVKD. J gave up 4 bases and V 6 bases, and 6 bases lay outside the gene matches. The CDR3 has 15 residues. CDR3 in amino acids: CAIRGTGEGNQPQHF. The CDR3 coding sequence is TGTGCCATCAGGGGGACAGGGGAGGGAAATCAGCCCCAGCATTTT.

The J gene is TRBJ2-7, the V gene TRBV5-4, with 7 bases fitting TRBD1. J lost 4 bases, V lost 3 bases, and 4 bases had no gene match. The CDR3 length is 13 residues. The V gene's germline CDR1 is SGHNT and CDR2 YYREEE (reference sequence). The CDR3 here is CASSSGGFYEQYF. The CDR3 nucleotides read TGTGCCAGCAGCTCAGGGGGTTTTTACGAGCAGTACTTC.

This clone has only a few counts. The rearrangement links TRBV4-2 to TRBJ2-2; 9 bases align to TRBD1. This CDR3 has 15 residues. Germline V gene data show CDR1 as LGHNA and CDR2 as YNFKEQ. Unmatched junction bases numbered 5, after V lost 5 bases and J lost 4 bases. CDR3 loop: CASSSDRGSTGELFF. In nucleotides, the CDR3 is TGTGCCAGCAGCTCTGACAGGGGGAGCACCGGGGAGCTGTTTTTT.

The rearrangement links TRBV6-4 to TRBJ1-5, with 9 bases fitting TRBD1. The CDR3 has 17 amino acids. CDR1 is MRHNA, CDR2 SNTAGT, per germline. The V and J ends lost 7 bases and 4 bases, in that order; junction bases with no gene match: 14. CDR3 sequence (DNA): TGTGCCAGCAACGTTTTTCCGGGACAGGGCCAAAATCAGCCCCAGCATTTT. It is translated as CASNVFPGQGQNQPQHF.

The table lists this clone with many counts. The chain is built from TRBV2 and TRBJ2-1; 8 bases fit TRBD1. The CDR3 covers 12 residues. V trimming: 6 bases; J trimming: 7 bases; junction bases outside the gene matches: 2. CDR1 and CDR2 (germline): SNHLY, FYNNEI. CDR3 DNA sequence: TGTGCCAGCAGAAGACAGGGGAATGAGCAGTTCTTC. Encoded protein: CASRRQGNEQFF.

CDR3 region: CASSVTGEIGQPQHF. For the CDR3, the DNA is TGTGCCAGCTCAGTGACAGGGGAGATAGGTCAGCCCCAGCATTTT. V is TRBV18 and J is TRBJ1-5, with TRBD1 matching over 8 bases. CDR3 length equals 15 residues. V was clipped by 5 bases and J by 6 bases; unmatched bases: 9. Germline V gene data show CDR1 as KGHSH and CDR2 as LQKENI.

The rearrangement joins TRBV30 to TRBJ1-1; D possibly corresponds to TRBD1 (5 bases). Germline V gene data show CDR1 as GTSNPN and CDR2 as SVGIG (reference sequence). The CDR3 is 12 amino acids. CDR3 protein: CSGGQGNTEAFF. The CDR3 DNA reads as TGTTCCGGTGGGCAGGGGAACACTGAAGCTTTCTTT. The complete variable domain, with remaining parts taken from reference TRBV30 and TRBJ1-1, reads SQTIHQWPATLVQPVGSPLSLECTVEGTSNPNLYWYRQAAGRGLQLLFYSVGIGQISSEVPQNLSASRPQDRQFILSSKKLLLSDSGFYLCSGGQGNTEAFFGQGTRLTVV.

CDR3 DNA sequence: TGTGCCAGCAGCGCAGGGGGGGAGACCCAGTACTTC. Its protein is CASSAGGETQYF. The gene calls are TRBV7-8 and TRBJ2-5; TRBD1 is a possible D gene (7 bases). Trimming shortened V by 5 bases and J by 5 bases, and 9 bases separated the two germline ends. There are 12 residues in the CDR3. The germline CDR1 and CDR2 sequences are SGHVS and FQNEAQ.

The J gene is TRBJ1-2, the V gene TRBV4-3; no reliable D call. Germline-derived CDR1 and CDR2 are LGHNA and YSLEER. The CDR3 length is 14 residues. V lost 0 bases, J lost 4 bases, and 9 bases lay in between. CDR3 in amino acids: CASSQDRGFYGYTF. CDR3 nucleotide sequence: TGCGCCAGCAGCCAAGATCGGGGTTTCTATGGCTACACCTTC.

This clone was seen just once. The chain employs TRBV7-8 and TRBJ2-1, with 7 bases matching TRBD1. The junction had 11 bases not matched to a gene; V was cut back by 5 bases and J by 10 bases. The CDR3 is made up of 14 amino acids. Germline loops: CDR1 SGHVS, CDR2 FQNEAQ. Written as DNA, the CDR3 is TGTGCCAGCAGCCCCCGACAGGGCCTGTGGGAGCAGTTCTTC. This translates into CASSPRQGLWEQFF.